The 29 T cell receptor beta chains below all came from one sample that was sequenced in a study of T cells in localized non-small cell lung cancer. Some clones are missing from TCRdb's copy, which holds only in-frame ones; the method was immunoSEQ multiplex PCR. The data hold about 2,100 clones, with 36% observed a single time. Specimen: lung tumor tissue, collected before any cancer treatment. These receptors were obtained from a man between 40 and 70 years old with stage I lung adenocarcinoma.

As regards this clone: The junction shows a germline mismatch at one end, possibly a read error. The J gene is TRBJ2-2, the V gene TRBV4-1, with 9 nucleotides matching TRBD2. Germline CDR1 MGHRA, CDR2 YSYEKL. This CDR3 region has 17 residues. The CDR3 sequence: CASSPRGGLLNTGELFF. DNA for the CDR3: TGCGCCAGTAGCCCGCGGGGGGGCCTACTGAACACCGGGGAGCTGTTTTTT.

J is TRBJ1-1 and V is TRBV19; D gene ambiguous. From germline, CDR1 is LNHDA and CDR2 SQIVND (reference sequence). The CDR3 totals 12 residues. The V gene lost 7 bases and the J gene lost 4 bases, with 10 bases spanning the gap. CDR3 loop: CASKSGLTEAFF. The CDR3 nucleotides read TGTGCCAGTAAGAGTGGGCTCACTGAAGCTTTCTTT.

The chain recombines TRBV6-8 with TRBJ1-6; D gene uncertain. V gave up 3 bases and J gave up 9 bases, with 9 bases separating them. CDR1 and CDR2 from the germline V gene are MNHGY and SAAAGT. This CDR3 has 13 amino acids. As DNA, the CDR3 is TGTGCCAGCAGTTATTGGTCGAGTTCACCCCTCCACTTT. Translation: CASSYWSSSPLHF.

This clone showed up just a few times. The chain couples TRBV11-3 to TRBJ1-1, with a possible D match to TRBD1 (6 bases). The V end lost 4 bases, the J end lost 5 bases, and 14 bases lay between the germline ends. The CDR3 loop spans 14 amino acids. Germline V lookup: CDR1 SGHNT, CDR2 YENEEA. The CDR3 region has the DNA TGTGCCAGCAGCTCACTAACAGGGAAAACTGAAGCTTTCTTT. It translates to CASSSLTGKTEAFF. The whole variable domain, remainder taken from reference TRBV11-3 and TRBJ1-1, is EAGVVQSPRYKIIEKKQPVAFWCNPISGHNTLYWYLQNLGQGPELLIRYENEEAVDDSQLPKDRFSAERLKGVDSTLKIQPAELGDSAVYLCASSSLTGKTEAFFGQGTRLTVV.

This clone was seen a handful of times. The CDR3 protein is CASSLSGRGWREGDFGEQFF. For the CDR3, the DNA is TGTGCCAGCAGCTTGTCAGGGAGGGGATGGCGGGAGGGCGATTTCGGTGAGCAGTTCTTC. The V and J genes are TRBV11-3 and TRBJ2-1; TRBD2 matches at 9 bases. J was trimmed by 9 bases and V by 3 bases; bases with no gene match: 24. The germline CDR1 and CDR2 sequences are SGHNT and YENEEA. The CDR3 runs 20 residues.

This chain uses TRBV18 with TRBJ1-5, with D perhaps matching TRBD1 (5 bases). This CDR3 has 15 residues. V was shortened by 3 bases and J by 4 bases, with 13 bases between the two germline ends. Germline V CDR1 and CDR2: KGHSH, LQKENI. CDR3 in amino acids: CASSPVGGKNQPQHF. As DNA, the CDR3 is TGTGCCAGCTCACCGGTTGGGGGGAAGAATCAGCCCCAGCATTTT.

In this sample, this clone turned up a few times. This sequence joins TRBV9 and TRBJ2-3; no clear D. CDR3 length equals 14 residues. CDR1 and CDR2 (germline): SGDLS, YYNGEE. V was cut by 4 bases and J by 6 bases, with 15 bases left in between. CDR3 in amino acids: CASSHLTGLDTQYF. The CDR3 DNA reads TGTGCCAGCAGCCACCTGACCGGCTTGGATACGCAGTATTTT.

In this sample, this clone turned up a few times. The chain links TRBV6-8 to TRBJ1-1; unclear D gene. CDR3 length: 15 residues. With 6 bases removed from V and 5 bases from J, the gap between germline ends came to 19 bases. CDR1 and CDR2 (germline): MNHGY, SAAAGT. The DNA of the CDR3 is TGTGCCAGCAGGGCGGATTTTGGGAGGGCAACTGAAGCTTTCTTT. This encodes CASRADFGRATEAFF.

This clone is medium-sized in the sample. The chain carries TRBV11-3 and TRBJ2-2; TRBD1 matches 9 bases. Germline-derived CDR1 and CDR2 are SGHNT and YENEEA. The CDR3 runs 16 residues. V lost 4 bases to trimming and J lost 7 bases; unmatched junction nucleotides: 10. CDR3: CASSSGTGFRGGELFF. The CDR3 DNA reads TGTGCCAGCAGCTCAGGGACAGGGTTTCGTGGCGGGGAGCTGTTTTTT. The full variable domain, with the rest looked up from reference TRBV11-3 and TRBJ2-2, is EAGVVQSPRYKIIEKKQPVAFWCNPISGHNTLYWYLQNLGQGPELLIRYENEEAVDDSQLPKDRFSAERLKGVDSTLKIQPAELGDSAVYLCASSSGTGFRGGELFFGEGSRLTVL.

The rearrangement links TRBV18 to TRBJ2-1, with D unresolved. Germline V CDR1 and CDR2: KGHSH, LQKENI. The CDR3 covers 15 residues. Trimming left V 0 bases short and J 2 bases short, with 8 bases between. The CDR3 coding sequence is TGTGCCAGCTCACCACCTGTTAGCCCCTACAATGAGCAGTTCTTC. Protein sequence: CASSPPVSPYNEQFF. Looking up the rest from reference TRBV18 and TRBJ2-1 gives the full variable domain: NAGVMQNPRHLVRRRGQEARLRCSPMKGHSHVYWYRQLPEEGLKFMVYLQKENIIDESGMPKERFSAEFPKEGPSILRIQQVVRGDSAAYFCASSPPVSPYNEQFFGPGTRLTVL.

This clone was seen a few times. The chain combines TRBV30 with TRBJ1-2, with D uncertain. Germline V lookup: CDR1 GTSNPN, CDR2 SVGIG (reference sequence). Trimming removed 2 bases at V and 6 bases at J, with 13 bases between. CDR3 length equals 13 residues. In nucleotides, the CDR3 is TGTGCCTGGAGTTTCGGTAGGGAGAATGGCTACACCTTC. This gives the protein CAWSFGRENGYTF.

This clone was seen just once. The chain is built from TRBV10-2 and TRBJ2-7; D is ambiguous. The germline V gene has CDR1 WSHSY and CDR2 SAAADI. The length of the CDR3 is 12 residues. V gave up 3 bases and J gave up 9 bases, with 12 bases separating them. The CDR3, as DNA: TGCGCCAGCAGTGAATTTTCCGGTGGGCAGTACTTC. Its protein product is CASSEFSGGQYF.

V and J are TRBV30 and TRBJ2-3, with D possibly being TRBD1 or TRBD2 (5 bases each). CDR3 length equals 14 residues. V was shortened by 0 bases and J by 5 bases, with 12 bases between the two germline ends. Germline assignment: CDR1 GTSNPN and CDR2 SVGIG (reference sequence). The CDR3 sequence: CAWSVSGDGDTQYF. Written as DNA, the CDR3 is TGTGCCTGGAGTGTATCCGGGGACGGAGATACGCAGTATTTT.

There are a few counts of this clone. The chain recombines TRBV28 with TRBJ1-2, with TRBD1 matching 8 bases. Germline V gene sequence: CDR1 MDHEN, CDR2 SYDVKM. The CDR3 has 14 amino acids. J gave up 8 bases and V 6 bases, and 11 bases lay outside the gene matches. CDR3 residues: CASSLGTGVWGYTF. The DNA for the CDR3 is TGTGCCAGCAGCCTCGGGACAGGCGTCTGGGGCTACACCTTC.

By sample fraction, this clone is medium-sized. This CDR3 reads CASRVDNRQPQHF. The CDR3 coding sequence is TGTGCCAGCAGAGTCGACAACAGGCAGCCCCAGCATTTT. This chain connects TRBV9 to TRBJ1-5; D may be TRBD1 (5 bases). With 5 bases removed from V and 7 bases from J, the gap between germline ends came to 13 bases. The length of the CDR3 is 13 residues. Per germline, CDR1 SGDLS and CDR2 YYNGEE. Full variable domain (remainder filled in from reference TRBV9 and TRBJ1-5): DSGVTQTPKHLITATGQRVTLRCSPRSGDLSVYWYQQSLDQGLQFLIQYYNGEERAKGNILERFSAQQFPDLHSELNLSSLELGDSALYFCASRVDNRQPQHFGDGTRLSIL.

This sequence joins TRBV6-8 and TRBJ1-1; D is unresolved. The V gene lost 5 bases and the J gene lost 1 base, with 8 bases spanning the gap. This CDR3 contains 13 residues. The germline V gene encodes CDR1 MNHGY and CDR2 SAAAGT. The CDR3: CASSVYQNTEAFF. The CDR3 region has the DNA TGTGCCAGCAGTGTGTATCAGAACACTGAAGCTTTCTTT.

The table lists this clone with a few counts. The rearrangement links TRBV9 to TRBJ1-5; perhaps TRBD1 as D (5 bases). Germline CDR1 is SGDLS and CDR2 is YYNGEE. Trimming removed 3 bases at V and 0 bases at J, with 10 bases between. The CDR3 totals 15 residues. The CDR3 DNA sequence: TGTGCCAGCAGCGATGCAGGGCATAGCAATCAGCCCCAGCATTTT. As protein: CASSDAGHSNQPQHF.

This clone has more than one count but fewer than ten. The chain is built from TRBV28 and TRBJ2-3; TRBD2 aligns across 11 bases. The trim removed 2 bases at V and 0 bases at J, leaving 13 bases unmatched. The germline CDR1 and CDR2 sequences are MDHEN and SYDVKM. CDR3 size: 20 residues. In DNA form, the CDR3 reads TGTGCCAGCAGTTTACCCATCCTAGCGGGGGGACTTACTAGCACAGATACGCAGTATTTT. This translates into CASSLPILAGGLTSTDTQYF.

This clone came up once. V gene TRBV28 combines with J gene TRBJ2-7, with D possibly called TRBD1 or TRBD2 (5 bases each). CDR1 and CDR2 (germline): MDHEN, SYDVKM. This CDR3 comprises 15 residues. V gave up 3 bases and J gave up 0 bases, with 12 bases separating them. CDR3 sequence reads: CASSLWGTLSYEQYF. The CDR3 DNA follows: TGTGCCAGCAGTTTGTGGGGGACCCTCTCCTACGAGCAGTACTTC.

This clone was detected a few times. The chain has TRBV7-7 and TRBJ2-1, with 13 nucleotides matching TRBD2. V was clipped by 5 bases and J by 8 bases; unmatched bases: 12. CDR1 is SSHAT and CDR2 is FNYEAQ in the germline V gene (reference sequence). CDR3 length: 17 residues. CDR3 nucleotides: TGTGCCAGCAGCCCCGAGGACGGACTAGCGGGAGACGATGAGCAGTTCTTC. It codes for CASSPEDGLAGDDEQFF.

The V call is TRBV18, the J call TRBJ2-5, with D possibly matching TRBD2 (6 bases). V was clipped by 2 bases and J by 7 bases, with 11 bases between them. The CDR3 extends over 13 amino acids. The V gene's germline CDR1 is KGHSH and CDR2 LQKENI. CDR3 loop: CASSPSGVGTQYF. The DNA for the CDR3 is TGTGCCAGCTCACCATCGGGGGTAGGGACCCAGTACTTC.

This chain links TRBV9 with TRBJ2-7, with 10 positions matching TRBD1. Germline CDR1 and CDR2: SGDLS and YYNGEE. The CDR3 extends over 16 amino acids. Trimming cost V 0 bases and J 6 bases; bases outside gene matches: 9. CDR3 sequence reads: CASSVEGTGDSGEQYF. The CDR3, as DNA: TGTGCCAGCAGCGTAGAGGGGACAGGGGATTCGGGCGAGCAGTACTTC.

The CDR3, as DNA: TGTGCCAGCAGCGTAGTCCCCAGCGGGAGTGGGGCAGATACGCAGTATTTT. Translated, it gives CASSVVPSGSGADTQYF. This chain uses TRBV9 with TRBJ2-3, with 8 bases matching TRBD2. The CDR3 contains 17 residues. V was clipped by 0 bases and J by 4 bases; unmatched bases: 10. The germline V gene has CDR1 SGDLS and CDR2 YYNGEE.

In this sample, this clone is medium-sized. The chain combines TRBV11-3 with TRBJ2-7, with D possibly being TRBD1 (6 bases). The germline V gene has CDR1 SGHNT and CDR2 YENEEA. With 5 bases removed from V and 6 bases from J, the gap between germline ends came to 29 bases. This CDR3 is built from 18 residues. CDR3 sequence (DNA): TGTGCCAGCAGCCAACACCTGGACAGAATGAAAGGGGCCTCCGAGCAGTACTTC. Protein product: CASSQHLDRMKGASEQYF. Using reference TRBV11-3 and TRBJ2-7 for the parts outside the CDR3, the full variable domain is EAGVVQSPRYKIIEKKQPVAFWCNPISGHNTLYWYLQNLGQGPELLIRYENEEAVDDSQLPKDRFSAERLKGVDSTLKIQPAELGDSAVYLCASSQHLDRMKGASEQYFGPGTRLTVT.

CDR3 DNA: TGTGCCAGTAGTATAGGGACTCTTCCCCCGGGGACCCAGTACTTC. Translation: CASSIGTLPPGTQYF. The J gene is TRBJ2-5, the V gene TRBV19; the D gene is possibly TRBD2 (5 bases). The CDR3 sequence is 15 residues long. Per the germline V gene, CDR1 is LNHDA and CDR2 is SQIVND (reference sequence). V was trimmed by 1 base and J by 7 bases, leaving 16 bases between them.

The chain carries TRBV12-5 and TRBJ1-2, with TRBD1 matching over 8 bases. V lost 2 bases and J lost 4; bases outside the gene matches: 9. Per the germline V gene, CDR1 is LGHNT and CDR2 is FRNRAP. This CDR3 is 16 amino acids long. In DNA form, the CDR3 reads TGTGCTAGTGGTTTGTCCCAACAGGGGGTTCTCTATGGCTACACCTTC. Its translation: CASGLSQQGVLYGYTF.

This clone occurred a few times. The chain combines TRBV6-7 with TRBJ2-1, with 11 bases that match TRBD1. TRBV6-7 is an ORF; its function is uncertain. With 4 bases clipped from V and 7 bases from J, the junction kept 9 bases outside the gene matches. The CDR3 runs 16 residues. The CDR3 coding sequence is TGTGCCAGCAGTTTCGCCGGGACAGGGGGATTAAATGAGCAGTTCTTC. This translates into CASSFAGTGGLNEQFF.

J is TRBJ2-7 and V is TRBV14; tentatively, D is TRBD1 (5 bases). This CDR3 comprises 19 residues. Germline V gene data show CDR1 as SGHDN and CDR2 as FVKESK. Trimming pared 4 bases from V and 3 bases from J, leaving 28 bases between. Here the CDR3 reads CASSPLTTTDRTRIYEQYF. As DNA, the CDR3 is TGTGCCAGCAGCCCACTTACCACGACCGACCGGACACGTATCTACGAGCAGTACTTC. Supplemented by reference TRBV14 and TRBJ2-7, the full variable domain reads EAGVTQFPSHSVIEKGQTVTLRCDPISGHDNLYWYRRVMGKEIKFLLHFVKESKQDESGMPNNRFLAERTGGTYSTLKVQPAELEDSGVYFCASSPLTTTDRTRIYEQYFGPGTRLTVT.

This chain links TRBV9 with TRBJ1-2; no clear D gene. Deletions cut 5 bases from V and 4 bases from J, with 15 bases between. CDR1 is SGDLS and CDR2 is YYNGEE in the germline V gene. This CDR3 contains 14 residues. The CDR3 coding sequence is TGTGCCAGCAGTGAGGCGGACGGTCCCTATGGCTACACCTTC. Its translation is CASSEADGPYGYTF.